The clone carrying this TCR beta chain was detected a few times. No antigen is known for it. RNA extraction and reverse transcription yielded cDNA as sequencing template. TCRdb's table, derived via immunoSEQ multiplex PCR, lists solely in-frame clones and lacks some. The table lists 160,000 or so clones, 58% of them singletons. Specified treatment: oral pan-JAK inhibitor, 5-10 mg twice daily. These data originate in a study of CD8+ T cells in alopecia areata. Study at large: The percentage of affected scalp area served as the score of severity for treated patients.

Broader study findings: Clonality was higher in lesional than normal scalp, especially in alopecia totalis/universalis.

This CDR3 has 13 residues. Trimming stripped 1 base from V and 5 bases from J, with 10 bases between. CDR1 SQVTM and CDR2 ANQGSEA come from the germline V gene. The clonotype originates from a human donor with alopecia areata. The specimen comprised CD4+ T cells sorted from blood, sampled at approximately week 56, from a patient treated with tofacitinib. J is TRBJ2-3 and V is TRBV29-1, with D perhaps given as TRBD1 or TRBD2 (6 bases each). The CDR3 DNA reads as TGCAGCGTTGAAGTACGGGGGCAAGATACGCAGTATTTT. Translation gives CSVEVRGQDTQYF.